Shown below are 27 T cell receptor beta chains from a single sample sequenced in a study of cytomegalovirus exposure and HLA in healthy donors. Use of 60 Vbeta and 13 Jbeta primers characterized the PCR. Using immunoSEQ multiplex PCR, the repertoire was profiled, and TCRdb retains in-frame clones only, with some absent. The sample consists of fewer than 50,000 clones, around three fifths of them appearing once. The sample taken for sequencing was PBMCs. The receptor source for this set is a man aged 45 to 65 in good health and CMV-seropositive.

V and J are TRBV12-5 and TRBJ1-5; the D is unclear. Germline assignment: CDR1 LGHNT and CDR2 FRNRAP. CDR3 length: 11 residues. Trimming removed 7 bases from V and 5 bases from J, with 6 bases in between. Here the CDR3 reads CASARDQPQHF. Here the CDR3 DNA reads TGTGCTAGTGCCCGCGATCAGCCCCAGCATTTT.

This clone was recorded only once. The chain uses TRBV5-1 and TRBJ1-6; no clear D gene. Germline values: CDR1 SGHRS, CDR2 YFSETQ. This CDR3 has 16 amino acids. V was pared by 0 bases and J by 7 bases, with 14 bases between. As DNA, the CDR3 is TGCGCCAGCAGCTTGGCTGAATCCGGGTCGAATTCACCCCTCCACTTT. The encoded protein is CASSLAESGSNSPLHF.

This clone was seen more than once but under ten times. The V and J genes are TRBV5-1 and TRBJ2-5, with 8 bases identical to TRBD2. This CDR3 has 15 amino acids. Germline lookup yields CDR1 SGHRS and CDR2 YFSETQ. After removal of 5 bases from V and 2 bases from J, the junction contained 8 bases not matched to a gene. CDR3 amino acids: CASSMRGALQETQYF. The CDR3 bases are TGCGCCAGCAGTATGCGGGGGGCCCTACAAGAGACCCAGTACTTC.

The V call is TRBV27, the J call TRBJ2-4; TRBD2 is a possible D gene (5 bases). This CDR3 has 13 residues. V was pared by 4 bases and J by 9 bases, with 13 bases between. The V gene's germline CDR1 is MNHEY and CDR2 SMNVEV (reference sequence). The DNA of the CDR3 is TGTGCCAGCAGTTCCCGTGGTGGAGGCATTCAGTACTTC. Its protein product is CASSSRGGGIQYF.

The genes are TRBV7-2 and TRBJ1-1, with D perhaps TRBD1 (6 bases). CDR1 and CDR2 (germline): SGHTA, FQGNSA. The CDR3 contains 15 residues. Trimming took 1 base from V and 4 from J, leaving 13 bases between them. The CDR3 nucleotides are TGTGCCAGCAGCTTAGGAGCGGGGGCTAGCACTGAAGCTTTCTTT. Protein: CASSLGAGASTEAFF. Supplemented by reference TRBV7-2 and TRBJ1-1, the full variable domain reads GAGVSQSPSNKVTEKGKDVELRCDPISGHTALYWYRQSLGQGLEFLIYFQGNSAPDKSGLPSDRFSAERTGGSVSTLTIQRTQQEDSAVYLCASSLGAGASTEAFFGQGTRLTVV.

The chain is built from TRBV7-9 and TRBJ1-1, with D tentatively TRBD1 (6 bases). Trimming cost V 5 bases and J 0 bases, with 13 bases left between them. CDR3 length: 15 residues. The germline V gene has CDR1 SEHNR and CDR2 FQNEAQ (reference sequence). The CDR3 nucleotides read TGTGCCAGCAGCCCCCAGGGGAACATGAACACTGAAGCTTTCTTT. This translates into CASSPQGNMNTEAFF.

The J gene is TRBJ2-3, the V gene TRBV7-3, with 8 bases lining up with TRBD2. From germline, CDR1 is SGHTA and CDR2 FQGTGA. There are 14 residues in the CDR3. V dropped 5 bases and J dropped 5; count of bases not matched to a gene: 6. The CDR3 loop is CASSTGTSGDTQYF. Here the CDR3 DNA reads TGTGCCAGCAGCACCGGGACTAGTGGAGATACGCAGTATTTT.

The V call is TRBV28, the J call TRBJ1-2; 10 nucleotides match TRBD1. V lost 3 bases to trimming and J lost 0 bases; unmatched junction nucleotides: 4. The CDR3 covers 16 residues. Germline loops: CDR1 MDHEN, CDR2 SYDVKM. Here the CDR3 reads CASSLGTGDSNYGYTF. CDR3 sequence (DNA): TGTGCCAGCAGTTTGGGGACAGGGGATTCTAACTATGGCTACACCTTC.

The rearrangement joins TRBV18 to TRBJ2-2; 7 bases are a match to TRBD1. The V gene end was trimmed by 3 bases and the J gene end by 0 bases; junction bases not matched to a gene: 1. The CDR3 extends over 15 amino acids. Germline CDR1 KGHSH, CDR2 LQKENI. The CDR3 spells CASSPQGANTGELFF. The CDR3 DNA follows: TGTGCCAGCTCACCTCAGGGGGCGAACACCGGGGAGCTGTTTTTT.

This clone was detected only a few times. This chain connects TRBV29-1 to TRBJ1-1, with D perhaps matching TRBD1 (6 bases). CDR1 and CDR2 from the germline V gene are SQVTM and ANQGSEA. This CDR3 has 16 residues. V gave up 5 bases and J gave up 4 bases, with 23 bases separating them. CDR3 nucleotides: TGCAGCGTTAGTCTTCAGAGGGGGAGAGGTCGCACTGAAGCTTTCTTT. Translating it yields CSVSLQRGRGRTEAFF.

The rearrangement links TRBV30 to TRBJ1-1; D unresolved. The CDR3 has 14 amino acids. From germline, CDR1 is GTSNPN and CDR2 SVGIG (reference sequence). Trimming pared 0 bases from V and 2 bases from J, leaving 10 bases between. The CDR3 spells CAWSVGRGNTEAFF. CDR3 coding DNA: TGTGCCTGGAGTGTAGGCCGGGGAAACACTGAAGCTTTCTTT.

This chain's CDR3 is CASSFGQGIREKLFF. The DNA for the CDR3 is TGTGCCAGCAGCTTTGGACAGGGGATAAGGGAAAAACTGTTTTTT. The chain is built from TRBV11-2 and TRBJ1-4, with 9 positions matching TRBD1. The CDR3 covers 15 residues. Losses at the gene ends were 3 bases for V and 8 bases for J; bases not matched to a gene: 7. Germline V lookup: CDR1 SGHAT, CDR2 FQNNGV.

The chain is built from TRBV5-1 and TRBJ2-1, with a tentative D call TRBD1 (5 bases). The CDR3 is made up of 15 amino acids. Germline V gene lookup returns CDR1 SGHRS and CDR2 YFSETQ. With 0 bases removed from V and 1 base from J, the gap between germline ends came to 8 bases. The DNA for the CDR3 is TGCGCCAGCAGCTTGGGCCCAGGGTCCTACAATGAGCAGTTCTTC. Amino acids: CASSLGPGSYNEQFF.

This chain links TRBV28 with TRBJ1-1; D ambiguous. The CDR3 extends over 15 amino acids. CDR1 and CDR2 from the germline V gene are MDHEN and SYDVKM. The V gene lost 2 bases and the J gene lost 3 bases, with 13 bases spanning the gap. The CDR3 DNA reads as TGTGCCAGCAGTTTAAATCCCGGGTTGGACACTGAAGCTTTCTTT. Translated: CASSLNPGLDTEAFF.

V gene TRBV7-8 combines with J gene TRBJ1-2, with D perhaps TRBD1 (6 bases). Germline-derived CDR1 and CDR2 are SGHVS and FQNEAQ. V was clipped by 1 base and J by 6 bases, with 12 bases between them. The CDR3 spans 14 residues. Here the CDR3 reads CASSLDRAGDGYTF. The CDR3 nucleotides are TGTGCCAGCAGCTTAGACAGGGCGGGAGATGGCTACACCTTC.

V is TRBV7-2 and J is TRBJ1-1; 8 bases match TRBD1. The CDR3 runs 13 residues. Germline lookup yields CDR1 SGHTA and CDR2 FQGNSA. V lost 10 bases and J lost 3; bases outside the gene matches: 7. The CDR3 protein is CATSGGMDTEAFF. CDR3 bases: TGTGCCACCTCAGGGGGCATGGACACTGAAGCTTTCTTT.

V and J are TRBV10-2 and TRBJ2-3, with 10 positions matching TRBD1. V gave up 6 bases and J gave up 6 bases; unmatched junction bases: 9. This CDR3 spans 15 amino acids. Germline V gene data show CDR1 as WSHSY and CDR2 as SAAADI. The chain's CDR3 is CASSGTGDSRDTQYF. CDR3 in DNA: TGCGCCAGCAGCGGGACAGGGGACTCTCGGGATACGCAGTATTTT.

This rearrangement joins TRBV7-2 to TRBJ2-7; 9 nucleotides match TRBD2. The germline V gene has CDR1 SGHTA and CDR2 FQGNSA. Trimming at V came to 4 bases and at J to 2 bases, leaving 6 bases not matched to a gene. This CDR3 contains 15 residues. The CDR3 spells CASSSSGGQPYEQYF. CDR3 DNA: TGTGCCAGCAGCTCCAGCGGGGGGCAACCCTACGAGCAGTACTTC.

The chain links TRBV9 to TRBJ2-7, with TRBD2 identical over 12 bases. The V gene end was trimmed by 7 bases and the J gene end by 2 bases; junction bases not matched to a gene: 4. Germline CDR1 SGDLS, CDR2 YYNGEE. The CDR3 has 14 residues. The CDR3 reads CASQTSGGTYEQYF. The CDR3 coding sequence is TGTGCCAGCCAAACTAGCGGGGGGACCTACGAGCAGTACTTC.

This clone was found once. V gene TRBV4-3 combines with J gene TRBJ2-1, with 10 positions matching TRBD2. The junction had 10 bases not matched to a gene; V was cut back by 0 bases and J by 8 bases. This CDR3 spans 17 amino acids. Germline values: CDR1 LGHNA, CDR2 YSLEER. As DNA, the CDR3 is TGCGCCAGCAGCCAAGAGGGTAGCGGGGGGCTTCTCTATGAGCAGTTCTTC. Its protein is CASSQEGSGGLLYEQFF.

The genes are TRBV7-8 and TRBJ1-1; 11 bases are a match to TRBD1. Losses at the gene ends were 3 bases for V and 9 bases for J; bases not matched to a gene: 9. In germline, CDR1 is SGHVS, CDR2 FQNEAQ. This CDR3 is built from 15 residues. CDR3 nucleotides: TGTGCCAGCAGCTTCTCCGGGACAGGGGGTAGTAAAGCTTTCTTT. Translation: CASSFSGTGGSKAFF.

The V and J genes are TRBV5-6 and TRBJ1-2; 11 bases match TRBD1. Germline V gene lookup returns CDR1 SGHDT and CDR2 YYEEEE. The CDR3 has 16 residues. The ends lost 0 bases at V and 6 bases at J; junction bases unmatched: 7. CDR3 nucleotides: TGTGCCAGCAGCTTGGGGCCGGGACAGGGGGAGGATGGCTACACCTTC. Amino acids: CASSLGPGQGEDGYTF.

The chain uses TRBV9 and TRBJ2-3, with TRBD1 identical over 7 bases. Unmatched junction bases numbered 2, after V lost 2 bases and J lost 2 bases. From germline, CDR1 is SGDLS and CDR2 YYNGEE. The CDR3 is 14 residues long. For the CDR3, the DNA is TGTGCCAGCAGCGTTACAGGGGACACAGATACGCAGTATTTT. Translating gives CASSVTGDTDTQYF.

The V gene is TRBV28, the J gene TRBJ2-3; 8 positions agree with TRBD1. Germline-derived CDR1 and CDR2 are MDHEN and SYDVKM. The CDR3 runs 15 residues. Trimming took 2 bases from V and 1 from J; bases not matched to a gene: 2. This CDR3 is CASSLQGAGTDTQYF. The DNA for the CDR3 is TGTGCCAGCAGTTTACAGGGGGCAGGCACAGATACGCAGTATTTT. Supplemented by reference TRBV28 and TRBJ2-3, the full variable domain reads DVKVTQSSRYLVKRTGEKVFLECVQDMDHENMFWYRQDPGLGLRLIYFSYDVKMKEKGDIPEGYSVSREKKERFSLILESASTNQTSMYLCASSLQGAGTDTQYFGPGTRLTVL.

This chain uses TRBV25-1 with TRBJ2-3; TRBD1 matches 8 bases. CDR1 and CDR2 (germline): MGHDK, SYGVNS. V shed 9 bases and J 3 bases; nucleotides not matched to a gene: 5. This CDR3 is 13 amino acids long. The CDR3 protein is CASLQGGTDTQYF. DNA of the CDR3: TGTGCCAGTCTACAGGGGGGAACAGATACGCAGTATTTT.

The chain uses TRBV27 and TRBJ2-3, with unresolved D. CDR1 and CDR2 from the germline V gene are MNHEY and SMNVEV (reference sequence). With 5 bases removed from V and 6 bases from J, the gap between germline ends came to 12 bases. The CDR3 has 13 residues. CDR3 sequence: CASSARNADTQYF. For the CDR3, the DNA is TGTGCCAGCAGTGCACGAAACGCGGATACGCAGTATTTT.

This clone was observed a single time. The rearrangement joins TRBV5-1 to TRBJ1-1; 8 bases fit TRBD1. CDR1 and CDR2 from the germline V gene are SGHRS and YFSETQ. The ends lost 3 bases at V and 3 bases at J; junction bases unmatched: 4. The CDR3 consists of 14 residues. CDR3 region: CASSSPQGDTEAFF. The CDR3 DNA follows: TGCGCCAGCAGCTCACCACAGGGGGACACTGAAGCTTTCTTT. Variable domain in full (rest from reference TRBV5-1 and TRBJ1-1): KAGVTQTPRYLIKTRGQQVTLSCSPISGHRSVSWYQQTPGQGLQFLFEYFSETQRNKGNFPGRFSGRQFSNSRSEMNVSTLELGDSALYLCASSSPQGDTEAFFGQGTRLTVV.